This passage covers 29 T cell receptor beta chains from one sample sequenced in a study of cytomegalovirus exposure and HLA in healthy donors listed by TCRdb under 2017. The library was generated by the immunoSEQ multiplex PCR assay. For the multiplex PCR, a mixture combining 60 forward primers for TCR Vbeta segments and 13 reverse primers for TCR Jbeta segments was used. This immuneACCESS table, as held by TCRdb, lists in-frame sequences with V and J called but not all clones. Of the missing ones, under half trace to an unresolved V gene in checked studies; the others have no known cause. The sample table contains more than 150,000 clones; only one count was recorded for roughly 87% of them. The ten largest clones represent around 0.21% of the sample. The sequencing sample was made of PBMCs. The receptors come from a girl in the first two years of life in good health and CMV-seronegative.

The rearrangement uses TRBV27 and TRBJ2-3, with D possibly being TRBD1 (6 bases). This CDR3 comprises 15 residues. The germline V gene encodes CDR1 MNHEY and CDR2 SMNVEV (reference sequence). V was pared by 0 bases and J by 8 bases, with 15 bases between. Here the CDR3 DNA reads TGTGCCAGCAGTTTATCTCGGCGGACAGCCGGTACGCAGTATTTT. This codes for CASSLSRRTAGTQYF.

The CDR3: CASSVGDRQETQYF. CDR3 nucleotide sequence: TGTGCCAGCAGCGTAGGGGACAGACAAGAGACCCAGTACTTC. V gene TRBV9 combines with J gene TRBJ2-5; TRBD1 aligns across 7 bases. Trimming took 0 bases from V and 2 from J; bases not matched to a gene: 1. Germline V gene lookup returns CDR1 SGDLS and CDR2 YYNGEE. The CDR3 is 14 residues long.

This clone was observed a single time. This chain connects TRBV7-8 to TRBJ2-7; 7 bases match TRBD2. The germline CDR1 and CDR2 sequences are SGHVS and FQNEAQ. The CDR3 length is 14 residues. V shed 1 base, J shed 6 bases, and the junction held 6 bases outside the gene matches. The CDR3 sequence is CASSLERGGREQYF. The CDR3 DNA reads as TGTGCCAGCAGCTTAGAGCGGGGAGGCCGCGAGCAGTACTTC.

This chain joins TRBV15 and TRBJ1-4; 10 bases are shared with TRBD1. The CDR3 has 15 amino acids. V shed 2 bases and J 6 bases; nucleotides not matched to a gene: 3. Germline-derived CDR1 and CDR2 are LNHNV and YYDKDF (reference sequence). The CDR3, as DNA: TGTGCCACCAGCAGAACCGGGACAGGGGATGAAAAACTGTTTTTT. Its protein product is CATSRTGTGDEKLFF.

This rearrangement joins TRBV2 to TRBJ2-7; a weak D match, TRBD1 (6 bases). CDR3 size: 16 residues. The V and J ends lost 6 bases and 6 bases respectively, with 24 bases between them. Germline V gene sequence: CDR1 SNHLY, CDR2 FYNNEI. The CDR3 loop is CASRPTGISGLIEQYF. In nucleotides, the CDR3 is TGTGCCAGCAGACCAACAGGGATCTCTGGGCTAATCGAGCAGTACTTC.

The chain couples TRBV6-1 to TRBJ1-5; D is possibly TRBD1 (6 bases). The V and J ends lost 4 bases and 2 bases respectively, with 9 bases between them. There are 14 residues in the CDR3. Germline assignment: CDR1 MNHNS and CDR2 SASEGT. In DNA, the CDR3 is TGTGCCAGCAGTGGGACAGTTCGCAATCAGCCCCAGCATTTT. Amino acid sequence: CASSGTVRNQPQHF.

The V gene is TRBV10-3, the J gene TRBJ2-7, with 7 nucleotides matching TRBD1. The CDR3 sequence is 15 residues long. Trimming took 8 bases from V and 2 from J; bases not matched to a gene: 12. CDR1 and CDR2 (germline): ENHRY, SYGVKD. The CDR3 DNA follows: TGTGCCATCGGAAAAAAGGGGGACAGACCCTACGAGCAGTACTTC. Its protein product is CAIGKKGDRPYEQYF.

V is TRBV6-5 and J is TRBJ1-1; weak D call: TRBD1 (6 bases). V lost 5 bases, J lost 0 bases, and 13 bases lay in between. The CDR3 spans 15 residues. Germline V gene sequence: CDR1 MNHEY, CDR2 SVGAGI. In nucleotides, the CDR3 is TGTGCCAGCAGTCGCCTGACAGGCATGAACACTGAAGCTTTCTTT. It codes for CASSRLTGMNTEAFF.

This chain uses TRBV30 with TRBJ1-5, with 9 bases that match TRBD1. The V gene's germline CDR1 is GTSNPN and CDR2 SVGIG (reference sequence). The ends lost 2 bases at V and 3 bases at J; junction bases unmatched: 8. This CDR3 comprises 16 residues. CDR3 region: CAWSIAGQGHNQPQHF. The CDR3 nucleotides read TGTGCCTGGAGTATCGCGGGACAGGGTCACAATCAGCCCCAGCATTTT.

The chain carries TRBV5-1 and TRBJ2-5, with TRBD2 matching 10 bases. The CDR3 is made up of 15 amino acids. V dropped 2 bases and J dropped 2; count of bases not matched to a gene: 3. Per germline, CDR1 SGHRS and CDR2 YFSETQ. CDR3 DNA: TGCGCCAGCAGCTTCCCAGCGGGAGGGCAAGAGACCCAGTACTTC. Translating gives CASSFPAGGQETQYF. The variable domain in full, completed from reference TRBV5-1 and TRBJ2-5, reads KAGVTQTPRYLIKTRGQQVTLSCSPISGHRSVSWYQQTPGQGLQFLFEYFSETQRNKGNFPGRFSGRQFSNSRSEMNVSTLELGDSALYLCASSFPAGGQETQYFGPGTRLLVL.

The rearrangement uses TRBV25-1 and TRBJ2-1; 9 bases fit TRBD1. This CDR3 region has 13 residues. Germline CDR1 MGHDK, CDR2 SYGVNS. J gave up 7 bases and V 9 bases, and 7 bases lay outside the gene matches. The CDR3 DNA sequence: TGTGCCAGTCGGGACAGGGAAAGGAATGAGCAGTTCTTC. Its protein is CASRDRERNEQFF.

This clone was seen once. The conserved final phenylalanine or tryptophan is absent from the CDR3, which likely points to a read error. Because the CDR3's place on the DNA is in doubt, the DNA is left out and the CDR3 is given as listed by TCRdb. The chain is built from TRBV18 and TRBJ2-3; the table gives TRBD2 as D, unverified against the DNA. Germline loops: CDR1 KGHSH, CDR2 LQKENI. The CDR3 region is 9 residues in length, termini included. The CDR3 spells CASSATRVD.

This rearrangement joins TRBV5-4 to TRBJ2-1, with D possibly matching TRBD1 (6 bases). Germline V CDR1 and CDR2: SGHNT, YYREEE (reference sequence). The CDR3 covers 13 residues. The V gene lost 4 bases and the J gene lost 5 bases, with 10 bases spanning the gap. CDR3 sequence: CASSGDNHNEQFF. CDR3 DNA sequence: TGTGCCAGCAGCGGGGACAACCACAATGAGCAGTTCTTC.

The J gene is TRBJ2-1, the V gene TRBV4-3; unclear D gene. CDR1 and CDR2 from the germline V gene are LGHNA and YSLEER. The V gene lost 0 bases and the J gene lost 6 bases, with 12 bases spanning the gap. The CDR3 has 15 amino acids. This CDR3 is CASSQDKVALNEQFF. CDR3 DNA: TGCGCCAGCAGCCAAGACAAGGTAGCCCTCAATGAGCAGTTCTTC.

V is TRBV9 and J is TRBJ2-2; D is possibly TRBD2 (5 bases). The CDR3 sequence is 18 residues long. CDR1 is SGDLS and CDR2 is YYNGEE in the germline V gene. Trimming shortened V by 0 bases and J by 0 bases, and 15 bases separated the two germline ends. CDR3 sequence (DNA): TGTGCCAGCAGCGTAGCCTCCCGGACTGAACCGAACACCGGGGAGCTGTTTTTT. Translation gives CASSVASRTEPNTGELFF.

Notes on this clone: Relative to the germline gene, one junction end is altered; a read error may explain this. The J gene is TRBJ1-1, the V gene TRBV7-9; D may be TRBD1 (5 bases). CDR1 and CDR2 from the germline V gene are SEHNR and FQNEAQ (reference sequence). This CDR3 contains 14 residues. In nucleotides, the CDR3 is TGTTCCAGCAGCTTTGGGAGGGGTAAGACTGAAGCTTTCTTT. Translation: CSSSFGRGKTEAFF.

Written as DNA, the CDR3 is TGCGCCAGCAGCCAAGGACCCGGGACAGCTAATCAGCCCCAGCATTTT. The encoded protein is CASSQGPGTANQPQHF. The J gene is TRBJ1-5, the V gene TRBV4-1, with 7 bases fitting TRBD1. Germline values: CDR1 MGHRA, CDR2 YSYEKL. The CDR3 is made up of 16 amino acids. Losses at the gene ends were 1 base for V and 4 bases for J; bases not matched to a gene: 7.

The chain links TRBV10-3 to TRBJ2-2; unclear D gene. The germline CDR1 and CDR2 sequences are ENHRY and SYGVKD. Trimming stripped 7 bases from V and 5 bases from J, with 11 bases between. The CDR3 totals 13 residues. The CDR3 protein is CAITEAQTGELFF. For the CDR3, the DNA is TGTGCCATCACCGAAGCCCAAACCGGGGAGCTGTTTTTT.

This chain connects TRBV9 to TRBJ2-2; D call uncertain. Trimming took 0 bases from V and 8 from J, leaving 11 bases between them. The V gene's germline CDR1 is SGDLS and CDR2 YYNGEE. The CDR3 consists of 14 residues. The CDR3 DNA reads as TGTGCCAGCAGCGTAGAGAGTATCCCTGGGGAGCTGTTTTTT. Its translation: CASSVESIPGELFF.

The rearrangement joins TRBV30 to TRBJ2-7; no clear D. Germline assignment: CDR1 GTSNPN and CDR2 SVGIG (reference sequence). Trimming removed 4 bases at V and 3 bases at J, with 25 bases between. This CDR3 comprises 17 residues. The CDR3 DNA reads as TGTGCCTGGAAAATCGAACTTCGGTCCCCCTTGAACTACGAGCAGTACTTC. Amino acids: CAWKIELRSPLNYEQYF.

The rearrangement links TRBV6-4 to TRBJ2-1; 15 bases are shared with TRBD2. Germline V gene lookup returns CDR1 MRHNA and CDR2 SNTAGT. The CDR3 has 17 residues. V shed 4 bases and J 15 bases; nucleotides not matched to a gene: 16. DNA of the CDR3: TGTGCCAGCAGTGTCGGACTAGCGGGAGGGCCGTTGCAGGGCACGTTCTTC. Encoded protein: CASSVGLAGGPLQGTFF.

Written as DNA, the CDR3 is TGCGCCAGCAGTGAGTCGATAGTCTATGGCTACACCTTC. It encodes CASSESIVYGYTF. This chain uses TRBV10-1 with TRBJ1-2; D uncertain. The V end was cut by 0 bases, the J end by 4 bases, with 6 bases between. Looked up from germline, CDR1 is WNHNN and CDR2 is SYGVQD (reference sequence). This CDR3 comprises 13 residues.

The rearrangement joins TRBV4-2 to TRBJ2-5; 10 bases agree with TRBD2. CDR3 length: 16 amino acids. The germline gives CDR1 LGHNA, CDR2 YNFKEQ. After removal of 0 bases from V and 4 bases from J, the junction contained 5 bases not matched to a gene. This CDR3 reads CASSQDLSGRGETQYF. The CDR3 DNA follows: TGTGCCAGCAGCCAAGATTTAAGCGGGAGGGGAGAGACCCAGTACTTC.

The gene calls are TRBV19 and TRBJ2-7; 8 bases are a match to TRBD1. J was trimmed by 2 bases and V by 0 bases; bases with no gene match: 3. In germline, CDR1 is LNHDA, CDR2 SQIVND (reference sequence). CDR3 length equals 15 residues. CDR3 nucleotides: TGTGCCAGTAGTATAGATCGACAGGGGACCTACGAGCAGTACTTC. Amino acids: CASSIDRQGTYEQYF.

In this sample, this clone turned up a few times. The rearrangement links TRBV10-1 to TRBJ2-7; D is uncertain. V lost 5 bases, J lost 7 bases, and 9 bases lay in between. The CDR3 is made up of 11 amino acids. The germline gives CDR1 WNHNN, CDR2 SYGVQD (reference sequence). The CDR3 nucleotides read TGCGCCAGCAGTAACAGCCAAGAGCAGTACTTC. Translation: CASSNSQEQYF.

The CDR3 region has the DNA TGTGCCAGCAGCGTAGACGGGGGGGCGGGGAAGGATGGGGCAGATACGCAGTATTTT. Translating it yields CASSVDGGAGKDGADTQYF. The chain links TRBV9 to TRBJ2-3; 8 nucleotides match TRBD2. The CDR3 has 19 residues. The J segment lost 4 bases and the V segment lost 0 bases, leaving 16 bases of the junction unmatched. The germline V gene encodes CDR1 SGDLS and CDR2 YYNGEE.

The CDR3 sequence is CASTSTNAYEQYF. CDR3 bases: TGCGCCAGCACCTCGACAAATGCCTACGAGCAGTACTTC. This chain links TRBV10-2 with TRBJ2-7; no clear D. With 7 bases removed from V and 2 bases from J, the gap between germline ends came to 12 bases. This CDR3 has 13 residues. Germline CDR1 WSHSY, CDR2 SAAADI.

The CDR3 nucleotides read TGTGCCAGCTCACGACGGACAGACCCAACAACTAATGAAAAACTGTTTTTT. The encoded protein is CASSRRTDPTTNEKLFF. The rearrangement uses TRBV18 and TRBJ1-4, with D perhaps TRBD1 (6 bases). The CDR3 loop spans 17 amino acids. Looked up from germline, CDR1 is KGHSH and CDR2 is LQKENI. V shed 4 bases and J shed 0 bases, with 15 bases lying between them. Looking up the rest from reference TRBV18 and TRBJ1-4 gives the full variable domain: NAGVMQNPRHLVRRRGQEARLRCSPMKGHSHVYWYRQLPEEGLKFMVYLQKENIIDESGMPKERFSAEFPKEGPSILRIQQVVRGDSAAYFCASSRRTDPTTNEKLFFGSGTQLSVL.

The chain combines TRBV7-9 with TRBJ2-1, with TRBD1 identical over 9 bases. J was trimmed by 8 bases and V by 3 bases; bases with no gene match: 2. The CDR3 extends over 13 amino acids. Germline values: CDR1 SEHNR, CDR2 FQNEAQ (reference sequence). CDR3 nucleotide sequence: TGTGCCAGCAGCTTTGACAGGGGGGATGAGCAGTTCTTC. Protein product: CASSFDRGDEQFF. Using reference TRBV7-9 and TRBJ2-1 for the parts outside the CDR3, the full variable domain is DTGVSQNPRHKITKRGQNVTFRCDPISEHNRLYWYRQTLGQGPEFLTYFQNEAQLEKSRLLSDRFSAERPKGSFSTLEIQRTEQGDSAMYLCASSFDRGDEQFFGPGTRLTVL.